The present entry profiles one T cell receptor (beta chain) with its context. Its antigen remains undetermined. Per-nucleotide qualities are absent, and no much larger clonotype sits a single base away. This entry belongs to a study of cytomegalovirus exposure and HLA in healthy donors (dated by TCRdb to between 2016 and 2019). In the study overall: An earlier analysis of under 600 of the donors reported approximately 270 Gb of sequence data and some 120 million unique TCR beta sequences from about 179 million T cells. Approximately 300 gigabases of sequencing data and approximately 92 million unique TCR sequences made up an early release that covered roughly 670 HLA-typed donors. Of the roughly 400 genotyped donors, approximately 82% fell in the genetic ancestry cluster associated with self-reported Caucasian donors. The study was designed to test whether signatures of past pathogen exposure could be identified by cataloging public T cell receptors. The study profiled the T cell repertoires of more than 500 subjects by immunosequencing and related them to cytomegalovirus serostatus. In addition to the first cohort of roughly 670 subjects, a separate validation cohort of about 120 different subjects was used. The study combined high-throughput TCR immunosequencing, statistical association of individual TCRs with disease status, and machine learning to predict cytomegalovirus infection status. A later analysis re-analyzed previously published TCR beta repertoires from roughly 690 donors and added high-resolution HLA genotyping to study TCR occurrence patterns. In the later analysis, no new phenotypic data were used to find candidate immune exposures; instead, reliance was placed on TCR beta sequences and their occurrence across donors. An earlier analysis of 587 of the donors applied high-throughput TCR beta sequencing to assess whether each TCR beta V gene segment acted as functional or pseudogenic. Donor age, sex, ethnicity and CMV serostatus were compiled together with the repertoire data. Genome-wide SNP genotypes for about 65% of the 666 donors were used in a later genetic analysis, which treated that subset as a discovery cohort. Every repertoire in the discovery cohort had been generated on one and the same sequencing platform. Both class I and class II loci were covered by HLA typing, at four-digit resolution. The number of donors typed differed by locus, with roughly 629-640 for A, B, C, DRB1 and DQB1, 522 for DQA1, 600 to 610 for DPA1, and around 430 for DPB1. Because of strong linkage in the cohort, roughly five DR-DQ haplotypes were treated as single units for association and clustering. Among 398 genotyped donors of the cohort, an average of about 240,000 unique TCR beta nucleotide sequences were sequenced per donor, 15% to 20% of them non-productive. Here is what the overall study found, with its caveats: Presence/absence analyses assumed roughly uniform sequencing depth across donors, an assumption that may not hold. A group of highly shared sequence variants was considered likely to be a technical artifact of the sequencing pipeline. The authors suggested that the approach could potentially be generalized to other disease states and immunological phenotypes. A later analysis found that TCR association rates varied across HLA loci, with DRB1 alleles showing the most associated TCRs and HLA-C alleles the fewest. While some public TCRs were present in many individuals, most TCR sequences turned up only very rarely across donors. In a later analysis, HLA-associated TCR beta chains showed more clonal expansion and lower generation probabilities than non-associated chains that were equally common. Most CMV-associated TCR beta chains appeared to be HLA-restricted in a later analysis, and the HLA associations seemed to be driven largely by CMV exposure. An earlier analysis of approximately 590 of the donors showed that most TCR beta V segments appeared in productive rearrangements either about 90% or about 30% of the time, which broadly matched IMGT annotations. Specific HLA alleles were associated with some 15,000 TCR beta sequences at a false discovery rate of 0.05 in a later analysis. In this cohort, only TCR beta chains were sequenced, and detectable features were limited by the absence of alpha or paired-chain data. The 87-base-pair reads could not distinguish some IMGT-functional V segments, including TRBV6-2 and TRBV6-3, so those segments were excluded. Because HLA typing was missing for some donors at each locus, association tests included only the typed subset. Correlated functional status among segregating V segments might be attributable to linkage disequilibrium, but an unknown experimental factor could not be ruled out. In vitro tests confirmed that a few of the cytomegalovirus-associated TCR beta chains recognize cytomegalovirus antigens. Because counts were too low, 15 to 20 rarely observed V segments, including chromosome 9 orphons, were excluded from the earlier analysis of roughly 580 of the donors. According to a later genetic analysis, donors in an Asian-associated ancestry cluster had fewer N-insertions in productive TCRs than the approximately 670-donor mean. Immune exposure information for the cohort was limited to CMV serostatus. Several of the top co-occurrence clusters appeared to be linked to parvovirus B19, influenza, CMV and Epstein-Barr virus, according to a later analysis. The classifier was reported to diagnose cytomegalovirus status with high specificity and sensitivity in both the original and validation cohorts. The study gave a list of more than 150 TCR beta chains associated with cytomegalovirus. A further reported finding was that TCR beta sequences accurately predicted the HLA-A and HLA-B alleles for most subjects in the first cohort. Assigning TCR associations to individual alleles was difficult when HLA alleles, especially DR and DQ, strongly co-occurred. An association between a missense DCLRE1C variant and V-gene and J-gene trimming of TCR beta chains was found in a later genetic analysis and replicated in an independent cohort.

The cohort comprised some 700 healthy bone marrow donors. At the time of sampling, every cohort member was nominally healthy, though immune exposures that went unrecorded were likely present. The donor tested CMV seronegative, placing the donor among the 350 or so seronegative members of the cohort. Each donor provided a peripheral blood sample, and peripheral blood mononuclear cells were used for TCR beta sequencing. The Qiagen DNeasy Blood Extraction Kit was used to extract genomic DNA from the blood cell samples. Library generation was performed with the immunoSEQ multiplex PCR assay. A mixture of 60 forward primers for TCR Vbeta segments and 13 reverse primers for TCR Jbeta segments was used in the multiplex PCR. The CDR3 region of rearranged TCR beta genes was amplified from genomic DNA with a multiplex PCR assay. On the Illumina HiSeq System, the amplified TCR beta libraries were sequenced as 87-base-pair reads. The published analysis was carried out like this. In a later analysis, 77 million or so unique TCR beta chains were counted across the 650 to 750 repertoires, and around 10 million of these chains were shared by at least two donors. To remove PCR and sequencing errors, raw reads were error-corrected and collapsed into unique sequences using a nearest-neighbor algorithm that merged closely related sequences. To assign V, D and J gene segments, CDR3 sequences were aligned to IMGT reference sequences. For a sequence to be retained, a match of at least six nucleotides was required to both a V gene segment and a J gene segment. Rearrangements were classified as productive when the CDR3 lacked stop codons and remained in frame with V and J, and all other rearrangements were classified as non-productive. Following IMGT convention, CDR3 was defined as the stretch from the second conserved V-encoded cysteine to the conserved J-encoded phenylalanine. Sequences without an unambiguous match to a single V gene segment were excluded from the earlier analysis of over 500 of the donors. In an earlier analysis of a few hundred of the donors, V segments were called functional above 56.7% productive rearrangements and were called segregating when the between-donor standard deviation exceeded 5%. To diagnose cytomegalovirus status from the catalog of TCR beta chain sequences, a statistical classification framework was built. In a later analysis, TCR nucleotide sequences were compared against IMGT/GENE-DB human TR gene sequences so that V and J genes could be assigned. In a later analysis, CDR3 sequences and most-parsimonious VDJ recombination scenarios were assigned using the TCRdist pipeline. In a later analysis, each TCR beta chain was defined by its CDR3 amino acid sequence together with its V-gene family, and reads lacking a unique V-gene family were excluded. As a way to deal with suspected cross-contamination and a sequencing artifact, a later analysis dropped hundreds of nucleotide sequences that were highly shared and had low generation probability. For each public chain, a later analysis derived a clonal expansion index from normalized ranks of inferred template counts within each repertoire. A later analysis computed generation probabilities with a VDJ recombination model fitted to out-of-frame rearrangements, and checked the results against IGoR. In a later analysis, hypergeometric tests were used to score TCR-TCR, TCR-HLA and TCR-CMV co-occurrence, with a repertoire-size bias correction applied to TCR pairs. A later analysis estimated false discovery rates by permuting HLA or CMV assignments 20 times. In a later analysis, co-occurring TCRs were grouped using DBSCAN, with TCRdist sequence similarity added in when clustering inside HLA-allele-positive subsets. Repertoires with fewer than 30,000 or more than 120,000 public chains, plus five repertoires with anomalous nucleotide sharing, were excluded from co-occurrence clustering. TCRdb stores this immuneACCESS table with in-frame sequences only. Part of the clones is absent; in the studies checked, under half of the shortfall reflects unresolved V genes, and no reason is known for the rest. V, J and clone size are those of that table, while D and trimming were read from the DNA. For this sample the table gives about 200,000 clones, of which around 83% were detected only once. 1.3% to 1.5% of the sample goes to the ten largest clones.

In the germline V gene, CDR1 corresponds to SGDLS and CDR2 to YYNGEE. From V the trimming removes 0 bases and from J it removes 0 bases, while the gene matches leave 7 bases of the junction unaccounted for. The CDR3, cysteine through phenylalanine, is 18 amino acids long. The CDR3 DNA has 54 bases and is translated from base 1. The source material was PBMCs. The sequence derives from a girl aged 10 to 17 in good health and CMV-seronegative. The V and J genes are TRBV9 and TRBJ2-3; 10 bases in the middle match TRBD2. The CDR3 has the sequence CASSVGRLAGSSTDTQYF. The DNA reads TGTGCCAGCAGCGTAGGGAGACTAGCGGGCTCTAGCACAGATACGCAGTATTTT.